This TCR beta chain was sequenced during a study of T-cell memory formation after mild COVID-19. Researchers used 5'RACE with constant-segment primers to make TCR alpha and TCR beta cDNA libraries that carry sample barcodes and UMIs. TCRdb reprocessed the 5' RACE reads via MiXCR and lists one record per CDR3 protein. The sample has 140,000 or so distinct CDR3 sequences, 15% to 20% seen once. The table lists this clonotype with a few counts. The sequenced material came from PBMCs or a T cell subset sorted from them (not recorded which). The source of this sequence is an adult woman who had mild COVID-19 (a few samples of this study predate the infection). Cell type and time point are not known.

The chain's CDR3 is CASSAPGPQSSGNTIYF. The CDR3 DNA reads as TGTGCCAGCAGCGCACCGGGACCCCAGAGCTCTGGAAACACCATATATTTT. The chain employs TRBV7-9 and TRBJ1-3; a possible D gene is TRBD1 (5 bases). Trimming took off 5 bases at V and 0 bases at J, with 17 bases between the two ends. CDR3 length: 17 residues. Germline lookup yields CDR1 SEHNR and CDR2 FQNEAQ (reference sequence). The full variable domain, completed using reference TRBV7-9 and TRBJ1-3, is DTGVSQNPRHKITKRGQNVTFRCDPISEHNRLYWYRQTLGQGPEFLTYFQNEAQLEKSRLLSDRFSAERPKGSFSTLEIQRTEQGDSAMYLCASSAPGPQSSGNTIYFGEGSWLTVV.